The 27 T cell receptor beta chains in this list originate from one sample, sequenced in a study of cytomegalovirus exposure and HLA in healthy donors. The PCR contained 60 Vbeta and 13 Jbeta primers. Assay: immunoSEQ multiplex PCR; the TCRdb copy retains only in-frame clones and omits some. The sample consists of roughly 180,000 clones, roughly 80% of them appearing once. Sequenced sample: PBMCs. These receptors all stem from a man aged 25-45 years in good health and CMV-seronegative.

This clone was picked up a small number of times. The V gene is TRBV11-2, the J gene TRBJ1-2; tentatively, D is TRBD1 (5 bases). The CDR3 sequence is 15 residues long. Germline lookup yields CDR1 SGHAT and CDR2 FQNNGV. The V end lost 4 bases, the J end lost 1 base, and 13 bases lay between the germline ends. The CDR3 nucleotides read TGTGCCAGCAGCTCCCTGTGGAGGGGTAACTATGGCTACACCTTC. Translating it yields CASSSLWRGNYGYTF.

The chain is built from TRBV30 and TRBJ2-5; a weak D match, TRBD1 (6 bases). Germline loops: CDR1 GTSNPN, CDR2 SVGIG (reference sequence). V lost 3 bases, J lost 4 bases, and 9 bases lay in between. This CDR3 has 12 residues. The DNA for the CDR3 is TGTGCCTGGAGGATGGGGGCAGAGACCCAGTACTTC. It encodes CAWRMGAETQYF.

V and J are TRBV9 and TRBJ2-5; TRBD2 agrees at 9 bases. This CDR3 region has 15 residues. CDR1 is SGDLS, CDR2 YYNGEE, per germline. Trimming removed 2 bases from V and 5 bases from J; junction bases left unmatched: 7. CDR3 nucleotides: TGTGCCAGCAGCGTTAGCGGGAGTGGGGGTGAGACCCAGTACTTC. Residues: CASSVSGSGGETQYF.

The CDR3 sequence is CASSSGGTSGYNEQFF. The DNA for the CDR3 is TGCGCCAGCAGCTCGGGGGGGACTAGCGGATACAATGAGCAGTTCTTC. This rearrangement joins TRBV5-1 to TRBJ2-1; TRBD2 matches 11 bases. Losses at the gene ends were 3 bases for V and 4 bases for J; bases not matched to a gene: 6. The CDR3 consists of 16 residues. The germline gives CDR1 SGHRS, CDR2 YFSETQ. The whole variable domain, filled in from reference TRBV5-1 and TRBJ2-1, reads KAGVTQTPRYLIKTRGQQVTLSCSPISGHRSVSWYQQTPGQGLQFLFEYFSETQRNKGNFPGRFSGRQFSNSRSEMNVSTLELGDSALYLCASSSGGTSGYNEQFFGPGTRLTVL.

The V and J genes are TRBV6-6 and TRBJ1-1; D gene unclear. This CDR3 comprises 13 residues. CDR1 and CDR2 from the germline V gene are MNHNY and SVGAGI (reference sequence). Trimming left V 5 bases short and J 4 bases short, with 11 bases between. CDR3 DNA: TGTGCCAGCAGTCCCCGCGAGGGCACTGAAGCTTTCTTT. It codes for CASSPREGTEAFF.

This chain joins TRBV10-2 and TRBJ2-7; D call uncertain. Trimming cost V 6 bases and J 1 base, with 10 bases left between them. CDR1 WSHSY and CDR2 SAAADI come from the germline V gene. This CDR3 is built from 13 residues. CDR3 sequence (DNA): TGCGCCAGCAGGCCCGGTCCTTCCTACGAGCAGTACTTC. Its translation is CASRPGPSYEQYF.

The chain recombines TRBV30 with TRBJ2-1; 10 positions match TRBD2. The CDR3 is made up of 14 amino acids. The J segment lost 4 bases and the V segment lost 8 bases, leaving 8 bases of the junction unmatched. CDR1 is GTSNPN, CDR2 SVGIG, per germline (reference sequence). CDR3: CARERGGRYNEQFF. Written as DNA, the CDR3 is TGTGCCCGTGAGCGGGGGGGCAGGTACAATGAGCAGTTCTTC. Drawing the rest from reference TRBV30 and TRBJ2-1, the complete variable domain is SQTIHQWPATLVQPVGSPLSLECTVEGTSNPNLYWYRQAAGRGLQLLFYSVGIGQISSEVPQNLSASRPQDRQFILSSKKLLLSDSGFYLCARERGGRYNEQFFGPGTRLTVL.

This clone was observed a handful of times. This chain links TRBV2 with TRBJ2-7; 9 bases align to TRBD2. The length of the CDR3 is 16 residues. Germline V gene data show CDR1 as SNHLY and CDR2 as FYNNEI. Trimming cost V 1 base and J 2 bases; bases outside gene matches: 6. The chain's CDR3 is CASSEGAGGATYEQYF. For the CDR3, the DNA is TGTGCCAGCAGTGAAGGGGCGGGGGGGGCGACCTACGAGCAGTACTTC.

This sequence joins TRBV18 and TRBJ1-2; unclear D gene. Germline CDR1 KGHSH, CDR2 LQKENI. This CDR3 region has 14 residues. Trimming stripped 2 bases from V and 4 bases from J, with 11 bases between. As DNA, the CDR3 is TGTGCCAGCTCACCAGGGTCCGAGGGCTATGGCTACACCTTC. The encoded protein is CASSPGSEGYGYTF.

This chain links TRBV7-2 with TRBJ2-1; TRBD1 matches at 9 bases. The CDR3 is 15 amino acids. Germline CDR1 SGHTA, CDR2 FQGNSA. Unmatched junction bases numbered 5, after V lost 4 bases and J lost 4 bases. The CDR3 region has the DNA TGTGCCAGCAGCTCTTCCGGGACAGGGTACAATGAGCAGTTCTTC. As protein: CASSSSGTGYNEQFF.

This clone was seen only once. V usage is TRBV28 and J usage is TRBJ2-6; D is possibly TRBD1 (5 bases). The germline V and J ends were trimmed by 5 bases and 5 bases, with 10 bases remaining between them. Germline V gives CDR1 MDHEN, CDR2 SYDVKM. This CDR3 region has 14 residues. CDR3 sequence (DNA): TGTGCCAGCAGTCAGGGTTTACGGGCCAACGTCCTGACTTTC. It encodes CASSQGLRANVLTF.

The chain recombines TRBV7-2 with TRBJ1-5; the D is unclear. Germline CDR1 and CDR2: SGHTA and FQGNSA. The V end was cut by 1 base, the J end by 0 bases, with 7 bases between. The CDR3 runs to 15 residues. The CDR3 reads CASSLVGGSNQPQHF. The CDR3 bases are TGTGCCAGCAGCTTAGTCGGCGGTAGCAATCAGCCCCAGCATTTT.

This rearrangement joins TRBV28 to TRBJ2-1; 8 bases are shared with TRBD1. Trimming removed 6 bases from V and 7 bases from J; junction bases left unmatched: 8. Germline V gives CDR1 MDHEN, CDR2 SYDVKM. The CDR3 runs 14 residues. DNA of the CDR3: TGTGCCAGCAGCTCACTGGACAGGGCAAATGAGCAGTTCTTC. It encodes CASSSLDRANEQFF.

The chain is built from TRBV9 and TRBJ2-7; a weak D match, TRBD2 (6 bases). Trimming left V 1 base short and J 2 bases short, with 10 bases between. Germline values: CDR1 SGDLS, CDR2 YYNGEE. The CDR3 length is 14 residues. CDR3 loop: CASSVLAETYEQYF. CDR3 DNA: TGTGCCAGCAGCGTATTAGCGGAGACCTACGAGCAGTACTTC.

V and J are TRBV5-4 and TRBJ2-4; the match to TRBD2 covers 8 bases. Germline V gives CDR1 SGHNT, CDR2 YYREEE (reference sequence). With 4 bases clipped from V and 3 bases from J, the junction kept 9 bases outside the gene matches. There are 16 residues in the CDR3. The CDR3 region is CASSAGAGAGKNIQYF. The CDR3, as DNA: TGTGCCAGCAGCGCGGGAGCGGGAGCCGGCAAAAACATTCAGTACTTC.

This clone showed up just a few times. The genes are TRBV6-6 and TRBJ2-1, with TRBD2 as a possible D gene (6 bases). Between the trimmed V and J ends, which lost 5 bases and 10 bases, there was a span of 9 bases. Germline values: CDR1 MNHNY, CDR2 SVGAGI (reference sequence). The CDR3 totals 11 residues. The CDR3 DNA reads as TGTGCCAGCAGTATGGCGGGGGAGCAGTTCTTC. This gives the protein CASSMAGEQFF.

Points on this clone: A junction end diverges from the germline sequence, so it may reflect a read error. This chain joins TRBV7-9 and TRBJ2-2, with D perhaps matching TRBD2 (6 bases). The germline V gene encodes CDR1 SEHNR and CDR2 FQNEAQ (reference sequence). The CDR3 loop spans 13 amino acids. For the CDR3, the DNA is TGTTCCAGCAGCGCTAGCGAGGGCGGGGAGCTGTTTTTT. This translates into CSSSASEGGELFF.

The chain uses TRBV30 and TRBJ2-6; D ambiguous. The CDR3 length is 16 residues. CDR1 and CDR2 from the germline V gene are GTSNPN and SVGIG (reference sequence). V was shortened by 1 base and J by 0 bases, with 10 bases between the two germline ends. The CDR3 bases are TGTGCCTGGAGTGGCGCGAGCTTCTCTGGGGCCAACGTCCTGACTTTC. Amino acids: CAWSGASFSGANVLTF.

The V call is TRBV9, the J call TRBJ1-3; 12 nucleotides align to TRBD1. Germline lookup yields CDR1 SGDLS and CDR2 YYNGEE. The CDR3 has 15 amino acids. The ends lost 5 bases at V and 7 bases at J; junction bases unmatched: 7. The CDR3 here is CASSGSGQGANTIYF. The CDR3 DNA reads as TGTGCCAGCAGTGGGTCGGGACAGGGGGCGAACACCATATATTTT. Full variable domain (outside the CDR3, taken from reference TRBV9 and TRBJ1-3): DSGVTQTPKHLITATGQRVTLRCSPRSGDLSVYWYQQSLDQGLQFLIQYYNGEERAKGNILERFSAQQFPDLHSELNLSSLELGDSALYFCASSGSGQGANTIYFGEGSWLTVV.

This CDR3 is CASSQYPPGTSGVQETQYF. CDR3 nucleotide sequence: TGTGCCAGCAGCCAATATCCGCCCGGGACTAGCGGGGTACAAGAGACCCAGTACTTC. V is TRBV14 and J is TRBJ2-5, with 13 bases lining up with TRBD2. Trimming took 2 bases from V and 2 from J; bases not matched to a gene: 11. The CDR3 length is 19 residues. Germline V gene data show CDR1 as SGHDN and CDR2 as FVKESK.

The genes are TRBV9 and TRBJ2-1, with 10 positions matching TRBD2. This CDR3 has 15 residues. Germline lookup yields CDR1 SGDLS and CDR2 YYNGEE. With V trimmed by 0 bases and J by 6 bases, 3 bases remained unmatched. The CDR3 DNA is TGTGCCAGCAGCGTAGGTAGCGGGAGGCCCAATGAGCAGTTCTTC. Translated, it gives CASSVGSGRPNEQFF.

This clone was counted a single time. CDR3 sequence reads: CASSLRGGGQPQHF. CDR3 sequence (DNA): TGTGCCAGCAGCTTGAGAGGGGGCGGCCAGCCCCAGCATTTT. V and J are TRBV5-6 and TRBJ1-5, with 7 bases identical to TRBD1. CDR3 length: 14 amino acids. Germline loops: CDR1 SGHDT, CDR2 YYEEEE. J gave up 7 bases and V 1 base, and 5 bases lay outside the gene matches.

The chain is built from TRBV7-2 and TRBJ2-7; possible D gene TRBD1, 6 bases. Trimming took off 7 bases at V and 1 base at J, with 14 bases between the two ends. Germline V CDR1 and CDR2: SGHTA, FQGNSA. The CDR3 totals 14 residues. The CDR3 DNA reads TGTGCCAGCACCCGACGGACAGTATCCTACGAGCAGTACTTC. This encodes CASTRRTVSYEQYF.

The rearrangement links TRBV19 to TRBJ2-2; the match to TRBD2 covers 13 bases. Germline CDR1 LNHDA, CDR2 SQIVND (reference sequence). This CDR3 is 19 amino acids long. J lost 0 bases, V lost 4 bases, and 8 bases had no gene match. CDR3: CASSTGLAGDLANTGELFF. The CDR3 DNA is TGTGCCAGTAGTACCGGACTAGCGGGGGACCTCGCGAACACCGGGGAGCTGTTTTTT.

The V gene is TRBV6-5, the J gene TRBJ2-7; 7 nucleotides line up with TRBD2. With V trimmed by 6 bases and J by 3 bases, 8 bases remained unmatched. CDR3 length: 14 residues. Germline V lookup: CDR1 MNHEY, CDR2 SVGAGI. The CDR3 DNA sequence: TGTGCCAGCAGACTCACGGGAGGCGGCTACGAGCAGTACTTC. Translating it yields CASRLTGGGYEQYF.

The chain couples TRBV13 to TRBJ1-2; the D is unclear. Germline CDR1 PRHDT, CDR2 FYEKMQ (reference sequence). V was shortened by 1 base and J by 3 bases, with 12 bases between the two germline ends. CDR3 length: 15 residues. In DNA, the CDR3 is TGTGCCAGCAGCTTAGTTCGGGGATTCTACTATGGCTACACCTTC. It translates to CASSLVRGFYYGYTF.

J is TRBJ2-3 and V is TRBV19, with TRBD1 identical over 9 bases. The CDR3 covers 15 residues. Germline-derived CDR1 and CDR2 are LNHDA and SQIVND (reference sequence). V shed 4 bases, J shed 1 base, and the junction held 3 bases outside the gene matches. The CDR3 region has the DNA TGTGCCAGTAGTACCGGGACAGGGCGCACAGATACGCAGTATTTT. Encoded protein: CASSTGTGRTDTQYF.